Below, 26 T cell receptor beta chains from the same sample are listed, as sequenced in a study of T cell repertoires in aging, cancer and after chemotherapy. A mixed TRB-A/B primer pool amplified rearranged TRB by multiplex touch-down PCR. TCRdb reprocessed the multiplex PCR reads via MiXCR and lists one record per CDR3 protein. The sample has some 5,600 distinct CDR3 sequences, 23% seen once. Peripheral blood genomic DNA, not sorted cells or RNA, was the template. Sequencing used blood. The receptor set was obtained from a human donor with a blood cancer.

By proportion, this clonotype is medium-sized. The chain has TRBV18 and TRBJ2-7; 9 bases line up with TRBD1. Germline lookup yields CDR1 KGHSH and CDR2 LQKENI. The J segment lost 4 bases and the V segment lost 4 bases, leaving 2 bases of the junction unmatched. The CDR3 length is 13 residues. The CDR3 loop reads CASSLGQGYEQYF. CDR3 nucleotide sequence: TGTGCCAGCTCACTGGGACAGGGTTACGAGCAGTACTTC. Variable domain in full (rest from reference TRBV18 and TRBJ2-7): NAGVMQNPRHLVRRRGQEARLRCSPMKGHSHVYWYRQLPEEGLKFMVYLQKENIIDESGMPKERFSAEFPKEGPSILRIQQVVRGDSAAYFCASSLGQGYEQYFGPGTRLTVT.

This clonotype is labeled medium-sized. The gene calls are TRBV30 and TRBJ2-5, with D possibly TRBD2 on 5 matching bases. CDR1 and CDR2 from the germline V gene are GTSNPN and SVGIG (reference sequence). The CDR3 has 12 residues. V was shortened by 2 bases and J by 1 base, with 5 bases between the two germline ends. CDR3 amino acids: CAWSSGQETQYF. The CDR3 DNA follows: TGTGCCTGGAGTAGCGGCCAAGAGACCCAGTACTTC.

This clonotype is labeled as medium-sized (0.01 to 0.1%). The chain carries TRBV19 and TRBJ2-1, with a possible D match to TRBD1 (5 bases). There are 15 residues in the CDR3. V lost 6 bases and J 2 bases, leaving 14 bases between the germline ends. Germline V gene sequence: CDR1 LNHDA, CDR2 SQIVND (reference sequence). DNA of the CDR3: TGTGCCAGTAGATATAGTCAGGGTCCCTACAATGAGCAGTTCTTC. It is translated as CASRYSQGPYNEQFF.

The rearrangement links TRBV5-1 to TRBJ2-2; TRBD2 matches at 9 bases. The CDR3 has 18 residues. The ends lost 5 bases at V and 9 bases at J; junction bases unmatched: 20. CDR1 is SGHRS and CDR2 is YFSETQ in the germline V gene. CDR3 nucleotides: TGCGCCAGCAGTAACACCGGGACTAGCTTTAGAAACGCCCGGGAGCTGTTTTTT. Translation gives CASSNTGTSFRNARELFF.

By share, this clonotype counts as medium-sized (0.01 to 0.1%). V is TRBV30 and J is TRBJ1-2; D is undetermined. The V gene's germline CDR1 is GTSNPN and CDR2 SVGIG (reference sequence). The CDR3 spans 11 residues. Trimming stripped 1 base from V and 8 bases from J, with 8 bases between. The CDR3 nucleotides are TGTGCCTGGAGTGGGGTAGGCGGCTACACCTTC. Its translation is CAWSGVGGYTF. Variable domain in full (rest from reference TRBV30 and TRBJ1-2): SQTIHQWPATLVQPVGSPLSLECTVEGTSNPNLYWYRQAAGRGLQLLFYSVGIGQISSEVPQNLSASRPQDRQFILSSKKLLLSDSGFYLCAWSGVGGYTFGSGTRLTVV.

This clonotype is a singleton in its sample. This may be a read error: a much more frequent sequence differs by one nucleotide. This sequence joins TRBV6-5 and TRBJ1-2; 10 bases fit TRBD1. Germline lookup yields CDR1 MNHEY and CDR2 SVGAGI. V shed 4 bases and J 5 bases; nucleotides not matched to a gene: 7. The CDR3 has 15 amino acids. The CDR3 nucleotides are TGTGCCAGCAGTTCCGACAGGGGGCAGGAGTATGGCTACACCTTC. Translation: CASSSDRGQEYGYTF.

The chain recombines TRBV12-3 or TRBV12-4 with TRBJ1-2; TRBD1 aligns across 7 bases. J lost 6 bases, V lost 7 bases, and 8 bases had no gene match. This CDR3 has 13 amino acids. This chain's CDR3 is CASKATGVDGYTF. The DNA for the CDR3 is TGTGCCAGCAAAGCCACAGGGGTGGATGGCTACACCTTC.

Only a few counts were recorded for this clonotype. The chain couples TRBV5-1 to TRBJ2-1; TRBD1 matches at 7 bases. The J segment lost 8 bases and the V segment lost 2 bases, leaving 10 bases of the junction unmatched. Germline lookup yields CDR1 SGHRS and CDR2 YFSETQ. The CDR3 length is 15 residues. CDR3 sequence: CASSFGTALGDEQFF. CDR3 DNA sequence: TGCGCCAGCAGCTTCGGGACAGCCCTTGGGGATGAGCAGTTCTTC.

The chain links TRBV20-1 to TRBJ2-2; a weak D match, TRBD2 (6 bases). CDR3 length: 16 residues. Germline lookup yields CDR1 DFQATT and CDR2 SNEGSKA (reference sequence). The V and J ends lost 0 bases and 4 bases respectively, with 15 bases between them. For the CDR3, the DNA is TGCAGTGCTAGAGAGCCGGGGGTGAGATCCACCGGGGAGCTGTTTTTT. Protein: CSAREPGVRSTGELFF.

This clonotype is labeled medium-sized. The V call is TRBV6-5, the J call TRBJ1-5; D uncertain. This CDR3 has 14 residues. CDR1 is MNHEY, CDR2 SVGAGI, per germline. V lost 0 bases and J 6 bases, leaving 9 bases between the germline ends. The CDR3 nucleotides are TGTGCCAGCAGTTACTCCGGAGGGAGTCAGCCCCAGCATTTT. It codes for CASSYSGGSQPQHF.

About this clonotype: At one end, the junction sequence differs from germline, possibly due to a read error. The V call is TRBV7-2, the J call TRBJ2-2, with D perhaps assigned TRBD1 or TRBD2 (5 bases each). CDR1 is SGHTA, CDR2 FQGNSA, per germline. The CDR3 runs 11 residues. The CDR3 loop is CASSPTRDLFF. In nucleotides, the CDR3 is TGTGCCAGCAGCCCCACCCGGGACCTGTTTTTT. Based on the CDR3 plus reference TRBV7-2 and TRBJ2-2, the full variable domain is GAGVSQSPSNKVTEKGKDVELRCDPISGHTALYWYRQSLGQGLEFLIYFQGNSAPDKSGLPSDRFSAERTGGSVSTLTIQRTQQEDSAVYLCASSPTRDLFFGEGSRLTVL.

V usage is TRBV2 and J usage is TRBJ1-4, with D hard to call. The CDR3 extends over 14 amino acids. Germline loops: CDR1 SNHLY, CDR2 FYNNEI. Trimming removed 4 bases at V and 5 bases at J, with 11 bases between. The CDR3 DNA is TGTGCCAGCAGTGGGGAGGTCGGAAATGAAAAACTGTTTTTT. Its translation: CASSGEVGNEKLFF.

This clonotype appeared a few times. The V call is TRBV20-1, the J call TRBJ2-7; the D gene is possibly TRBD1 (5 bases). Trimming took 6 bases from V and 6 from J, leaving 24 bases between them. CDR1 is DFQATT and CDR2 is SNEGSKA in the germline V gene (reference sequence). CDR3 length equals 15 residues. The CDR3 reads CSAENGARTIGEQYF. CDR3 bases: TGCAGTGCAGAGAACGGCGCCAGGACAATCGGCGAGCAGTACTTC.

This clonotype counts as medium-sized. This chain links TRBV6-5 with TRBJ1-2, with TRBD1 matching 7 bases. The CDR3 has 15 residues. The V segment lost 0 bases and the J segment 4 bases; nucleotides outside the gene matches: 5. Germline V CDR1 and CDR2: MNHEY, SVGAGI. CDR3 in amino acids: CASSYSAGGGYGYTF. The CDR3 DNA sequence: TGTGCCAGCAGTTACTCGGCAGGGGGGGGCTATGGCTACACCTTC.

This clonotype showed up just a few times. CDR3 sequence reads: CASSGQLKETQYF. The CDR3 DNA reads as TGCGCCAGCAGTGGACAGTTGAAAGAGACCCAGTACTTC. The rearrangement links TRBV10-1 to TRBJ2-5, with a weak D call TRBD1 (5 bases). The V end was cut by 4 bases, the J end by 3 bases, with 9 bases between. In germline, CDR1 is WNHNN, CDR2 SYGVQD (reference sequence). The CDR3 has 13 amino acids.

The chain uses TRBV7-9 and TRBJ1-1; perhaps TRBD1 as D (5 bases). Trimming took off 10 bases at V and 0 bases at J, with 15 bases between the two ends. Germline lookup yields CDR1 SEHNR and CDR2 FQNEAQ (reference sequence). The CDR3 covers 14 residues. DNA of the CDR3: TGTGCCATCCATGGCAGGGCCCTGAACACTGAAGCTTTCTTT. Protein sequence: CAIHGRALNTEAFF. Using reference TRBV7-9 and TRBJ1-1 for the parts outside the CDR3, the full variable domain is DTGVSQNPRHKITKRGQNVTFRCDPISEHNRLYWYRQTLGQGPEFLTYFQNEAQLEKSRLLSDRFSAERPKGSFSTLEIQRTEQGDSAMYLCAIHGRALNTEAFFGQGTRLTVV.

This clonotype was counted only a few times. This rearrangement joins TRBV5-1 to TRBJ1-4; D call uncertain. V was cut by 0 bases and J by 0 bases, with 6 bases left in between. There are 15 residues in the CDR3. Germline CDR1 SGHRS, CDR2 YFSETQ. The CDR3 DNA reads as TGCGCCAGCAGCTTGGGACCCGCAACTAATGAAAAACTGTTTTTT. Its translation is CASSLGPATNEKLFF.

This clonotype was recorded a few times. This chain joins TRBV4-2 and TRBJ2-1; TRBD1 might be the D (6 bases). In germline, CDR1 is LGHNA, CDR2 YNFKEQ. Trimming stripped 1 base from V and 4 bases from J, with 14 bases between. The CDR3 is made up of 16 amino acids. The CDR3 sequence is CASSQGLAGVYNEQFF. The CDR3 DNA reads TGTGCCAGCAGCCAAGGACTTGCAGGGGTGTACAATGAGCAGTTCTTC.

Here the CDR3 reads CASSLAGRGTAEAFF. The CDR3, as DNA: TGCGCCAGCAGCTTGGCCGGCAGGGGGACCGCTGAAGCTTTCTTT. The rearrangement joins TRBV5-1 to TRBJ1-1; 7 bases are a match to TRBD1. The length of the CDR3 is 15 residues. Trimming cost V 0 bases and J 6 bases; bases outside gene matches: 8. Germline CDR1 is SGHRS and CDR2 is YFSETQ.

In its sample, this clonotype is medium-sized. J is TRBJ2-1 and V is TRBV18; D gene uncertain. The V end was cut by 0 bases, the J end by 5 bases, with 8 bases between. Germline V CDR1 and CDR2: KGHSH, LQKENI. CDR3 length: 14 residues. The DNA for the CDR3 is TGTGCCAGCTCACCACCCGGCAGGAACAATGAGCAGTTCTTC. Its translation: CASSPPGRNNEQFF.

The chain joins TRBV5-4 to TRBJ2-7, with TRBD2 identical over 7 bases. The CDR3 totals 16 residues. J lost 1 base, V lost 4 bases, and 11 bases had no gene match. The germline CDR1 and CDR2 sequences are SGHNT and YYREEE (reference sequence). Written as DNA, the CDR3 is TGTGCCAGCAGCCCTGGGAGGGGCCCCTCGTCCTACGAGCAGTACTTC. This gives the protein CASSPGRGPSSYEQYF.

This rearrangement joins TRBV2 to TRBJ1-3, with no clear D. This CDR3 comprises 15 residues. V was clipped by 4 bases and J by 0 bases, with 10 bases between them. CDR1 SNHLY and CDR2 FYNNEI come from the germline V gene. CDR3 nucleotide sequence: TGTGCCAGCAGTGCGGACGGTGGCTCTGGAAACACCATATATTTT. It is translated as CASSADGGSGNTIYF.

This rearrangement joins TRBV5-1 to TRBJ2-1, with 7 bases identical to TRBD1. CDR3 length: 14 amino acids. Unmatched junction bases numbered 7, after V lost 1 base and J lost 9 bases. Germline V gene lookup returns CDR1 SGHRS and CDR2 YFSETQ. CDR3 nucleotides: TGCGCCAGCAGCTTGTTTGGACAGGAGATTGAGCAGTTCTTC. It yields the protein CASSLFGQEIEQFF.

A few counts support this clonotype. CDR3 nucleotides: TGTGCCAGCAGTTTATCGCAGAGCAATCAGCCCCAGCATTTT. Its translation is CASSLSQSNQPQHF. The chain recombines TRBV27 with TRBJ1-5; D is undetermined. There are 14 residues in the CDR3. The germline V gene encodes CDR1 MNHEY and CDR2 SMNVEV (reference sequence). Trimming pared 0 bases from V and 1 base from J, leaving 4 bases between.

This clonotype was seen a few times. This chain links TRBV5-1 with TRBJ2-7, with a tentative D call TRBD1 (5 bases). The CDR3 extends over 13 amino acids. Trimming cost V 7 bases and J 3 bases, with 14 bases left between them. Germline assignment: CDR1 SGHRS and CDR2 YFSETQ. This CDR3 reads CASARGVGYEQYF. The CDR3 DNA follows: TGCGCCAGCGCTAGGGGTGTGGGCTACGAGCAGTACTTC. Filled out from reference TRBV5-1 and TRBJ2-7, the complete variable domain reads KAGVTQTPRYLIKTRGQQVTLSCSPISGHRSVSWYQQTPGQGLQFLFEYFSETQRNKGNFPGRFSGRQFSNSRSEMNVSTLELGDSALYLCASARGVGYEQYFGPGTRLTVT.

This clonotype counts as medium-sized. V gene TRBV10-3 combines with J gene TRBJ2-7; D is ambiguous. This CDR3 has 14 amino acids. V was shortened by 7 bases and J by 5 bases, with 18 bases between the two germline ends. The germline gives CDR1 ENHRY, CDR2 SYGVKD. Here the CDR3 DNA reads TGTGCCATCACCCTTGGTATGACTGGGGACGAGCAGTACTTC. This sequence encodes CAITLGMTGDEQYF.